Listed here are 26 T cell receptor beta chains from one sample, sequenced in a study of cytomegalovirus exposure and HLA in healthy donors. Researchers ran the PCR with 60 Vbeta and 13 Jbeta primers. TCRdb's table, derived via immunoSEQ multiplex PCR, lists solely in-frame clones and lacks some. The repertoire consists of 200,000 to 300,000 clones, with roughly 81% occurring once and the leading ten covering about 2%. Specimen: PBMCs. The receptors were gathered from a woman aged 40 to 55 in good health and CMV-seropositive.

The chain combines TRBV20-1 with TRBJ2-1; no definite D call. Germline CDR1 is DFQATT and CDR2 is SNEGSKA (reference sequence). This CDR3 spans 11 amino acids. CDR3 DNA sequence: TGCAGCGCCACTACCCTCAATGAGCAGTTCTTC. Amino acid sequence: CSATTLNEQFF.

V is TRBV2 and J is TRBJ2-2; D may be TRBD1 (5 bases). V gave up 10 bases and J gave up 6 bases, with 15 bases separating them. This CDR3 contains 13 residues. CDR1 SNHLY and CDR2 FYNNEI come from the germline V gene. As DNA, the CDR3 is TGTGCCACCACTGGGGCTGTTGCCGGGGAGCTGTTTTTT. It encodes CATTGAVAGELFF.

The chain links TRBV6-1 to TRBJ2-7, with TRBD2 matching 7 bases. Per the germline V gene, CDR1 is MNHNS and CDR2 is SASEGT. The CDR3 is 15 residues long. V trimming: 5 bases; J trimming: 3 bases; junction bases outside the gene matches: 10. CDR3 region: CASSLGTTGNYEQYF. CDR3 nucleotide sequence: TGTGCCAGCAGTTTGGGGACTACCGGAAACTACGAGCAGTACTTC.

This clone has just a few counts. This chain joins TRBV7-2 and TRBJ2-1, with 10 bases lining up with TRBD1. The CDR3 consists of 13 residues. V lost 5 bases to trimming and J lost 11 bases; unmatched junction nucleotides: 6. The V gene's germline CDR1 is SGHTA and CDR2 FQGNSA. In nucleotides, the CDR3 is TGTGCCAGCAGCCTCGGGGGACAGGGGCAGCAGTTCTTC. Translation: CASSLGGQGQQFF. Together with reference TRBV7-2 and TRBJ2-1, the CDR3 gives the full variable domain: GAGVSQSPSNKVTEKGKDVELRCDPISGHTALYWYRQSLGQGLEFLIYFQGNSAPDKSGLPSDRFSAERTGGSVSTLTIQRTQQEDSAVYLCASSLGGQGQQFFGPGTRLTVL.

The chain links TRBV12-2 to TRBJ1-5; TRBD1, as called in the table, went unchecked against the DNA. TRBV12-2 is deemed a pseudogene. The CDR3 is 21 amino acids. The CDR3 DNA reads as TGTGCAAGTCGCTATCCCAAAAAGACAGGGGGAGGCTGGGTAGGCAATCAGCCCCAGCATTTT. Protein product: CASRYPKKTGGGWVGNQPQHF.

The V call is TRBV19, the J call TRBJ2-5, with a weak D call TRBD1 (5 bases). The CDR3 is made up of 15 amino acids. Trimming pared 1 base from V and 2 bases from J, leaving 11 bases between. Germline CDR1 is LNHDA and CDR2 is SQIVND (reference sequence). CDR3 region: CASSIVDTIQETQYF. The CDR3 nucleotides read TGTGCCAGTAGTATAGTGGACACCATACAAGAGACCCAGTACTTC.

The chain combines TRBV30 with TRBJ2-2; D possibly corresponds to TRBD2 (6 bases). In germline, CDR1 is GTSNPN, CDR2 SVGIG (reference sequence). Trimming pared 4 bases from V and 0 bases from J, leaving 9 bases between. This CDR3 contains 14 residues. The CDR3: CAWTRLANTGELFF. The CDR3 nucleotides are TGTGCCTGGACAAGACTAGCGAACACCGGGGAGCTGTTTTTT.

This chain connects TRBV5-4 to TRBJ2-6; D may be TRBD2 (6 bases). Germline CDR1 and CDR2: SGHNT and YYREEE (reference sequence). V gave up 5 bases and J gave up 0 bases, with 18 bases separating them. The CDR3 has 18 amino acids. The CDR3 protein is CASRSGRQGGSGANVLTF. CDR3 nucleotides: TGTGCCAGCAGATCGGGAAGGCAGGGAGGCTCTGGGGCCAACGTCCTGACTTTC. The whole variable domain, filled in from reference TRBV5-4 and TRBJ2-6, reads ETGVTQSPTHLIKTRGQQVTLRCSSQSGHNTVSWYQQALGQGPQFIFQYYREEENGRGNFPPRFSGLQFPNYSSELNVNALELDDSALYLCASRSGRQGGSGANVLTFGAGSRLTVL.

V usage is TRBV5-6 and J usage is TRBJ1-4; 9 bases map to TRBD1. Germline V gene sequence: CDR1 SGHDT, CDR2 YYEEEE. The CDR3 spans 17 residues. Losses at the gene ends were 0 bases for V and 5 bases for J; bases not matched to a gene: 8. The CDR3 loop is CASSLGLKGQGNEKLFF. The CDR3 nucleotides read TGTGCCAGCAGCTTGGGACTAAAGGGACAGGGAAATGAAAAACTGTTTTTT.

This chain joins TRBV4-3 and TRBJ2-1, with 7 bases that match TRBD2. This CDR3 is built from 17 residues. The V and J ends lost 4 bases and 4 bases, in that order; junction bases with no gene match: 13. In germline, CDR1 is LGHNA, CDR2 YSLEER. The chain's CDR3 is CASSPEVVAGDYNEQFF. Here the CDR3 DNA reads TGCGCCAGCAGCCCCGAGGTGGTGGCGGGAGATTACAATGAGCAGTTCTTC.

This sequence joins TRBV14 and TRBJ2-1; D gene uncertain. The V gene lost 0 bases and the J gene lost 13 bases, with 13 bases spanning the gap. The CDR3 has 13 amino acids. The germline V gene has CDR1 SGHDN and CDR2 FVKESK. The CDR3 sequence is CASSQEWNTAQFF. The CDR3 nucleotides read TGTGCCAGCAGCCAAGAGTGGAACACAGCCCAGTTCTTC.

The V gene is TRBV6-6, the J gene TRBJ2-2, with a possible D match to TRBD2 (5 bases). V was shortened by 1 base and J by 0 bases, with 9 bases between the two germline ends. Germline V gives CDR1 MNHNY, CDR2 SVGAGI (reference sequence). The CDR3 spans 16 residues. The CDR3 loop reads CASSYFRGTNTGELFF. The CDR3 DNA reads TGTGCCAGCAGTTACTTCCGGGGAACGAACACCGGGGAGCTGTTTTTT.

This clone occurred a few times. The chain carries TRBV7-9 and TRBJ2-1; D may be TRBD1 (7 bases). Per germline, CDR1 SEHNR and CDR2 FQNEAQ (reference sequence). Trimming stripped 5 bases from V and 1 base from J, with 15 bases between. The CDR3 extends over 16 amino acids. The CDR3 reads CASSQGGPLSYNEQFF. The CDR3 coding sequence is TGTGCCAGCAGCCAGGGGGGCCCACTATCCTACAATGAGCAGTTCTTC.

This chain connects TRBV18 to TRBJ2-7; the D is unclear. Trimming pared 1 base from V and 2 bases from J, leaving 9 bases between. The CDR3 has 14 amino acids. CDR1 is KGHSH, CDR2 LQKENI, per germline. CDR3 sequence (DNA): TGTGCCAGCTCACCACAGCTCGATACCTACGAGCAGTACTTC. As protein: CASSPQLDTYEQYF.

V and J are TRBV2 and TRBJ1-6; 7 bases match TRBD1. CDR1 is SNHLY and CDR2 is FYNNEI in the germline V gene. This CDR3 has 14 amino acids. Trimming removed 4 bases from V and 7 bases from J; junction bases left unmatched: 4. CDR3 nucleotides: TGTGCCAGCAGTGCGGCCAGGGGGAATTCACCCCTCCACTTT. This gives the protein CASSAARGNSPLHF.

V is TRBV19 and J is TRBJ1-2; 9 bases agree with TRBD1. Germline trimming cut 5 bases from V and 5 bases from J; bases unmatched to any gene: 6. There are 14 residues in the CDR3. Germline V CDR1 and CDR2: LNHDA, SQIVND (reference sequence). The DNA of the CDR3 is TGTGCCAGTAGTGGTTTGGACAGGGGATATGGCTACACCTTC. This sequence encodes CASSGLDRGYGYTF.

The chain's CDR3 is CASSSTMNTEAFF. The CDR3 bases are TGTGCCAGCAGTTCAACAATGAACACTGAAGCTTTCTTT. The chain has TRBV28 and TRBJ1-1; no reliable D call. The V gene lost 4 bases and the J gene lost 0 bases, with 6 bases spanning the gap. The V gene's germline CDR1 is MDHEN and CDR2 SYDVKM. The CDR3 has 13 amino acids.

The chain recombines TRBV15 with TRBJ2-7; 11 nucleotides agree with TRBD1. The V and J ends lost 0 bases and 7 bases, in that order; junction bases with no gene match: 8. The CDR3 contains 16 residues. Germline V CDR1 and CDR2: LNHNV, YYDKDF (reference sequence). CDR3 loop: CATSRERGDRGYEQYF. The DNA of the CDR3 is TGTGCCACCAGCAGAGAGAGGGGGGACAGGGGGTATGAGCAGTACTTC.

CDR3 DNA: TGTGCCACCTGGGGCACGAGAACCACAGATACGCAGTATTTT. It codes for CATWGTRTTDTQYF. The chain recombines TRBV2 with TRBJ2-3, with a possible D match to TRBD1 (5 bases). The germline V gene has CDR1 SNHLY and CDR2 FYNNEI. V lost 10 bases and J lost 2, with 16 bases in between. This CDR3 has 14 amino acids.

This chain connects TRBV4-2 to TRBJ2-4, with 7 bases that match TRBD1. The CDR3 has 16 amino acids. CDR1 LGHNA and CDR2 YNFKEQ come from the germline V gene. V shed 1 base, J shed 0 bases, and the junction held 3 bases outside the gene matches. CDR3 sequence reads: CASSQAQGLAKNIQYF. As DNA, the CDR3 is TGTGCCAGCAGCCAAGCACAGGGGCTAGCCAAAAACATTCAGTACTTC.

This chain uses TRBV9 with TRBJ2-1, with TRBD1 as a possible D gene (6 bases). The CDR3 length is 17 residues. The germline V and J ends were trimmed by 4 bases and 3 bases, with 20 bases remaining between them. Germline CDR1 SGDLS, CDR2 YYNGEE. CDR3 in amino acids: CASSPGVGRLDYNEQFF. Here the CDR3 DNA reads TGTGCCAGCAGCCCAGGGGTGGGACGATTGGACTACAATGAGCAGTTCTTC.

The gene calls are TRBV4-3 and TRBJ1-2; TRBD1 is a possible D gene (5 bases). The germline V gene has CDR1 LGHNA and CDR2 YSLEER. The CDR3 length is 15 residues. The ends were cut back, 4 bases at V and 0 bases at J, with 12 bases in the middle. The CDR3 DNA reads as TGCGCCAGCAGCCCCGCAGGGATAGCTAACTATGGCTACACCTTC. It translates to CASSPAGIANYGYTF.

The J gene is TRBJ2-7, the V gene TRBV5-1; D is perhaps TRBD1 (6 bases). The V gene's germline CDR1 is SGHRS and CDR2 YFSETQ. This CDR3 has 14 residues. Trimming cost V 4 bases and J 1 base, with 12 bases left between them. The CDR3 DNA reads TGCGCCAGCAGCCCGACTACAGGGTCCTACGAGCAGTACTTC. This gives the protein CASSPTTGSYEQYF. Variable domain in full (rest from reference TRBV5-1 and TRBJ2-7): KAGVTQTPRYLIKTRGQQVTLSCSPISGHRSVSWYQQTPGQGLQFLFEYFSETQRNKGNFPGRFSGRQFSNSRSEMNVSTLELGDSALYLCASSPTTGSYEQYFGPGTRLTVT.

This chain joins TRBV27 and TRBJ2-7; 11 bases line up with TRBD2. The germline CDR1 and CDR2 sequences are MNHEY and SMNVEV (reference sequence). CDR3 length: 18 residues. Trimming cost V 4 bases and J 4 bases; bases outside gene matches: 15. CDR3 bases: TGTGCCAGCAGTTCCACCCGGACTAGCGGGTCGGGGAGATACGAGCAGTACTTC. Its protein is CASSSTRTSGSGRYEQYF.

This chain uses TRBV18 with TRBJ2-1; D remains ambiguous. The germline V and J ends were trimmed by 2 bases and 7 bases, with 9 bases remaining between them. Germline V gene data show CDR1 as KGHSH and CDR2 as LQKENI. This CDR3 has 13 amino acids. The DNA for the CDR3 is TGTGCCAGCTCACCATCTAGTGGAAATGAGCAGTTCTTC. This sequence encodes CASSPSSGNEQFF. The variable domain in full, completed from reference TRBV18 and TRBJ2-1, reads NAGVMQNPRHLVRRRGQEARLRCSPMKGHSHVYWYRQLPEEGLKFMVYLQKENIIDESGMPKERFSAEFPKEGPSILRIQQVVRGDSAAYFCASSPSSGNEQFFGPGTRLTVL.

The chain combines TRBV6-5 with TRBJ1-2; D is ambiguous. V was shortened by 6 bases and J by 4 bases, with 18 bases between the two germline ends. CDR1 is MNHEY and CDR2 is SVGAGI in the germline V gene. The CDR3 sequence is 15 residues long. The CDR3: CASRPRGQPLYGYTF. In nucleotides, the CDR3 is TGTGCCAGCAGACCTCGTGGGCAGCCGCTCTATGGCTACACCTTC.